The clone carrying this T cell receptor beta chain was observed once. This sample was taken from a study of T-cell reconstitution after alpha-beta-depleted transplantation in children. The TCRbeta library incorporated unique molecular identifiers. From the PCR reads, TCRdb called clonotypes with MiXCR, one entry per CDR3 protein. The profile shows around 600,000 distinct CDR3 sequences, over 9.5% of them singletons. CDR1 and CDR2 from the germline V gene are SGHRS and YFSETQ. V shed 2 bases, J shed 1 base, and the junction held 11 bases outside the gene matches. This CDR3 contains 18 residues. The source of this sequence is a human donor who donated a stem cell graft to a child with acute myeloid leukemia. Sample: PBMCs from the stem cell graft donor, taken from the stem cell graft. The gene calls are TRBV5-1 and TRBJ2-5, with 10 positions matching TRBD1. The CDR3 DNA sequence: TGCGCCAGCAGCTTACGATCGACAGGGGGCTTTCGCCAAGAGACCCAGTACTTC. Its translation is CASSLRSTGGFRQETQYF.